The 5 T cell receptor beta chains given below trace back to one sample, sequenced in a study of T-cell reconstitution after alpha-beta-depleted transplantation in children. Construction of the TCRbeta library involved unique molecular identifiers. TCRdb reprocessed the PCR reads with MiXCR, giving one entry per CDR3 protein. Counted here are some 600,000 distinct CDR3 sequences, around 13% occurring once; the ten biggest clones make up roughly 2.3%. This specimen consisted of PBMCs, mostly from graft donor cells, obtained 360 days after TCRalphabeta/CD19-depleted stem cell transplant. The receptors come from a male patient under 18 who had a stem cell transplant for acute myeloid leukemia, so the T cells may come from the graft donor.

The chain recombines TRBV29-1 with TRBJ2-1; 7 nucleotides match TRBD2. Germline V gives CDR1 SQVTM, CDR2 ANQGSEA. The ends lost 4 bases at V and 2 bases at J; junction bases unmatched: 2. The CDR3 covers 13 residues. The CDR3: CSVGGLTYNEQFF. CDR3 coding DNA: TGCAGCGTTGGGGGACTAACCTACAATGAGCAGTTCTTC.

This clonotype was counted a few times. V gene TRBV28 combines with J gene TRBJ1-5; D call uncertain. Trimming shortened V by 5 bases and J by 4 bases, and 12 bases separated the two germline ends. This CDR3 spans 14 amino acids. Germline V gene lookup returns CDR1 MDHEN and CDR2 SYDVKM. The CDR3 DNA is TGTGCCAGCAGTCCAAGGGATTTAAATCAGCCCCAGCATTTT. It specifies CASSPRDLNQPQHF.

This chain uses TRBV6-5 with TRBJ1-6, with D tentatively TRBD1 (5 bases). CDR3 length: 16 amino acids. From germline, CDR1 is MNHEY and CDR2 SVGAGI. V was shortened by 6 bases and J by 1 base, with 13 bases between the two germline ends. The CDR3 nucleotides are TGTGCCAGCAGCTACAGGTGGGGGTCCTATAATTCACCCCTCCACTTT. It codes for CASSYRWGSYNSPLHF.

This clonotype was counted at least ten times. The chain recombines TRBV20-1 with TRBJ2-7; 7 bases align to TRBD2. Trimming cost V 1 base and J 5 bases; bases outside gene matches: 8. The CDR3 totals 14 residues. The germline V gene has CDR1 DFQATT and CDR2 SNEGSKA (reference sequence). Here the CDR3 DNA reads TGCAGTGCTAGAGTTACTAGCGCGATCAACGAGCAGTACTTC. Translating it yields CSARVTSAINEQYF.

There are a few counts of this clonotype. This chain joins TRBV7-8 and TRBJ2-3; D call uncertain. The CDR3 length is 17 residues. Germline lookup yields CDR1 SGHVS and CDR2 FQNEAQ. V lost 4 bases and J lost 7, with 24 bases in between. CDR3 protein: CASSSFPKDPLGNTQYF. The CDR3 DNA reads as TGTGCCAGCAGCTCGTTCCCCAAAGACCCGCTAGGGAATACGCAGTATTTT.